This entry describes one T cell receptor beta chain. The data are from a study of blood T cell repertoires in COVID-19. Study as a whole: Samples of COVID-19 (acute and convalescent) were obtained from the United States, Italy and Spain. T cells, B-cell-depleted T cells, or PBMCs provided the cDNA or gDNA that served as material.

Methods used by the authors: Estimation of nucleated cell counts was performed using reference gene primer amplification. The assay was immunoSEQ multiplex PCR, and TCRdb's table has in-frame clones only and misses some. V, J and clone size derive from that table, while D and trimming were established from the DNA sequence. The repertoire holds more than 40,000 clones, with 82% as singletons. The ends lost 5 bases at V and 0 bases at J; junction bases unmatched: 11. CDR3 length: 17 residues. Germline assignment: CDR1 SGHTA and CDR2 FQGNSA. Material: peripheral blood. The chain carries TRBV7-2 and TRBJ1-1, with 8 bases matching TRBD1. The clonotype comes from a human donor with acute or convalescent COVID-19. The donor label of this sample is uncertain. The DNA for the CDR3 is TGTGCCAGCAGCGAGCCGGGACAGGTCGGTATGAACACTGAAGCTTTCTTT. Protein: CASSEPGQVGMNTEAFF.